This passage covers 21 T cell receptor beta chains from one sample sequenced in a study of cytomegalovirus exposure and HLA in healthy donors. The PCR ran on 60 Vbeta and 13 Jbeta primers. Clones were read by immunoSEQ multiplex PCR, and TCRdb kept only the in-frame ones, dropping some. The sample gives about 180,000 clones, 75% to 80% of which show up once; almost 6.5% is in the top ten. What was sequenced was PBMCs. These receptors all stem from a man aged 35 to 55 in good health and CMV-seropositive.

The genes are TRBV9 and TRBJ2-7, with unresolved D. V lost 0 bases and J 5 bases, leaving 12 bases between the germline ends. The CDR3 sequence is 14 residues long. CDR1 and CDR2 (germline): SGDLS, YYNGEE. The CDR3 sequence is CASSVGGYPDEQYF. The CDR3 region has the DNA TGTGCCAGCAGCGTAGGAGGTTATCCCGACGAGCAGTACTTC.

The chain employs TRBV5-1 and TRBJ2-7; D may be TRBD1 (6 bases). Trimming shortened V by 4 bases and J by 0 bases, and 14 bases separated the two germline ends. There are 15 residues in the CDR3. Germline V lookup: CDR1 SGHRS, CDR2 YFSETQ. This CDR3 is CASSAGLGGSYEQYF. DNA for the CDR3: TGCGCCAGCAGCGCCGGTCTAGGGGGCTCCTACGAGCAGTACTTC. The complete variable domain, with remaining parts taken from reference TRBV5-1 and TRBJ2-7, reads KAGVTQTPRYLIKTRGQQVTLSCSPISGHRSVSWYQQTPGQGLQFLFEYFSETQRNKGNFPGRFSGRQFSNSRSEMNVSTLELGDSALYLCASSAGLGGSYEQYFGPGTRLTVT.

The rearrangement joins TRBV19 to TRBJ1-4; D possibly corresponds to TRBD1 (5 bases). The CDR3 is 16 amino acids. In germline, CDR1 is LNHDA, CDR2 SQIVND (reference sequence). V gave up 2 bases and J gave up 0 bases, with 10 bases separating them. CDR3 amino acids: CASSISSGATNEKLFF. The DNA of the CDR3 is TGTGCCAGTAGTATAAGCTCGGGGGCAACTAATGAAAAACTGTTTTTT.

Concerning this clone itself: This sample also contains other DNA sequences that code for the same CDR3. The genes are TRBV18 and TRBJ2-7; tentatively, D is TRBD1 (5 bases). Germline V gene lookup returns CDR1 KGHSH and CDR2 LQKENI. This CDR3 is 14 amino acids long. V was pared by 3 bases and J by 2 bases, with 11 bases between. CDR3 amino acids: CASSPPGLPYEQYF. DNA of the CDR3: TGTGCCAGCTCACCGCCAGGGTTACCCTACGAGCAGTACTTC.

The chain is built from TRBV6-5 and TRBJ2-7; D is possibly TRBD2 (6 bases). The CDR3 sequence is 15 residues long. The V end lost 4 bases, the J end lost 5 bases, and 18 bases lay between the germline ends. The germline gives CDR1 MNHEY, CDR2 SVGAGI. CDR3 protein: CASSWRDRTFNEQYF. CDR3 nucleotide sequence: TGTGCCAGCAGTTGGAGGGACCGGACTTTCAACGAGCAGTACTTC.

The V and J genes are TRBV6-1 and TRBJ1-5; D is perhaps TRBD1 (5 bases). CDR3 length: 14 amino acids. Germline loops: CDR1 MNHNS, CDR2 SASEGT. Trimming cost V 6 bases and J 2 bases, with 11 bases left between them. Written as DNA, the CDR3 is TGTGCCAGCAGCCTTGACAGAGGCAATCAGCCCCAGCATTTT. Translating gives CASSLDRGNQPQHF.

V usage is TRBV14 and J usage is TRBJ1-2; D ambiguous. The CDR3 loop spans 14 amino acids. Trimming took 0 bases from V and 0 from J, leaving 5 bases between them. Germline CDR1 reads SGHDN; CDR2 reads FVKESK. The CDR3 sequence: CASSQDRTNYGYTF. The CDR3 nucleotides are TGTGCCAGCAGCCAAGACAGAACTAACTATGGCTACACCTTC.

This clone was seen a handful of times. The chain combines TRBV9 with TRBJ2-1, with 7 bases fitting TRBD1. Germline V gene sequence: CDR1 SGDLS, CDR2 YYNGEE. J was trimmed by 5 bases and V by 0 bases; bases with no gene match: 8. The CDR3 consists of 16 residues. The CDR3 sequence: CASSVDPGTADNEQFF. In DNA, the CDR3 is TGTGCCAGCAGCGTAGATCCGGGGACAGCCGACAATGAGCAGTTCTTC.

This chain joins TRBV5-4 and TRBJ2-5; 11 bases fit TRBD2. J lost 5 bases, V lost 1 base, and 7 bases had no gene match. Germline-derived CDR1 and CDR2 are SGHNT and YYREEE (reference sequence). This CDR3 spans 16 amino acids. This chain's CDR3 is CASSLTSGSSWETQYF. The CDR3 DNA is TGTGCCAGCAGCTTGACTAGCGGGAGTTCTTGGGAGACCCAGTACTTC.

This clone has a handful of counts. This chain connects TRBV25-1 to TRBJ2-2, with 9 nucleotides matching TRBD1. Germline CDR1 and CDR2: MGHDK and SYGVNS. The junction had 1 base not matched to a gene; V was cut back by 2 bases and J by 3 bases. This CDR3 spans 15 amino acids. The CDR3 reads CASSEGDRDTGELFF. CDR3 nucleotide sequence: TGTGCCAGCAGTGAAGGGGACAGGGACACCGGGGAGCTGTTTTTT.

This sequence joins TRBV2 and TRBJ1-2; TRBD1 matches 8 bases. Germline V CDR1 and CDR2: SNHLY, FYNNEI. The CDR3 is 13 amino acids. With 6 bases clipped from V and 8 bases from J, the junction kept 8 bases outside the gene matches. Here the CDR3 reads CASRSGQANGYTF. CDR3 DNA: TGTGCCAGCAGGTCGGGACAGGCAAACGGCTACACCTTC.

The V call is TRBV18, the J call TRBJ2-5; 11 bases fit TRBD2. Trimming took 3 bases from V and 4 from J; bases not matched to a gene: 4. The germline V gene has CDR1 KGHSH and CDR2 LQKENI. This CDR3 spans 15 amino acids. The CDR3 loop reads CASSPLAGGAETQYF. DNA for the CDR3: TGTGCCAGCTCACCCCTAGCGGGAGGTGCAGAGACCCAGTACTTC. The full variable domain, in which reference TRBV18 and TRBJ2-5 provide the parts outside the CDR3, is NAGVMQNPRHLVRRRGQEARLRCSPMKGHSHVYWYRQLPEEGLKFMVYLQKENIIDESGMPKERFSAEFPKEGPSILRIQQVVRGDSAAYFCASSPLAGGAETQYFGPGTRLLVL.

This clone was recorded a few times. This chain uses TRBV28 with TRBJ1-2; D perhaps matches TRBD1 (6 bases). The germline gives CDR1 MDHEN, CDR2 SYDVKM. The V gene lost 5 bases and the J gene lost 10 bases, with 14 bases spanning the gap. The CDR3 sequence is 12 residues long. The CDR3 here is CASSPNTGYYTF. CDR3 nucleotide sequence: TGTGCCAGCAGTCCCAACACAGGGTACTACACCTTC.

This chain links TRBV6-1 with TRBJ2-7; TRBD2 matches 9 bases. Trimming cost V 5 bases and J 4 bases; bases outside gene matches: 6. The CDR3 extends over 14 amino acids. Germline CDR1 and CDR2: MNHNS and SASEGT. CDR3 DNA: TGTGCCAGCAGTCCCTCTAGCGGGAAATACGAGCAGTACTTC. This gives the protein CASSPSSGKYEQYF.

The chain employs TRBV19 and TRBJ2-2, with D possibly TRBD1 on 6 matching bases. V was pared by 6 bases and J by 13 bases, with 24 bases between. CDR3 length: 15 residues. Germline V CDR1 and CDR2: LNHDA, SQIVND (reference sequence). The CDR3 here is CASSPVGGARMGLFF. The CDR3 nucleotides are TGTGCCAGTAGCCCCGTAGGGGGAGCCCGAATGGGGCTGTTTTTT.

This clone was found a few times. The rearrangement links TRBV6-6 to TRBJ2-1, with D maybe TRBD1 (6 bases). The germline CDR1 and CDR2 sequences are MNHNY and SVGAGI (reference sequence). Trimming removed 2 bases at V and 2 bases at J, with 10 bases between. This CDR3 region has 15 residues. CDR3 region: CASSYRTDPYNEQFF. The CDR3 DNA sequence: TGTGCCAGCAGTTACCGGACAGACCCCTACAATGAGCAGTTCTTC.

V is TRBV14 and J is TRBJ2-7, with unresolved D. V shed 4 bases and J shed 3 bases, with 7 bases lying between them. The germline V gene has CDR1 SGHDN and CDR2 FVKESK. This CDR3 spans 12 amino acids. CDR3 in DNA: TGTGCCAGCAGCCGCCAGTTCTACGAGCAGTACTTC. Protein product: CASSRQFYEQYF.

In DNA, the CDR3 is TGTGCCAGCAGCTTTCAGGGGTACGAGCAGTACTTC. It specifies CASSFQGYEQYF. The chain is built from TRBV5-6 and TRBJ2-7, with D perhaps matching TRBD1 (6 bases). CDR3 length: 12 residues. Germline CDR1 and CDR2: SGHDT and YYEEEE. V lost 2 bases to trimming and J lost 4 bases, with 7 bases between them.

This clone was picked up a small number of times. This chain links TRBV5-6 with TRBJ2-5, with D possibly TRBD1 on 6 matching bases. Per the germline V gene, CDR1 is SGHDT and CDR2 is YYEEEE. V lost 4 bases, J lost 2 bases, and 9 bases lay in between. There are 13 residues in the CDR3. CDR3 residues: CASSPRGQETQYF. In nucleotides, the CDR3 is TGTGCCAGCAGCCCTAGGGGGCAAGAGACCCAGTACTTC.

The V call is TRBV5-1, the J call TRBJ1-1; D call uncertain. This CDR3 comprises 14 residues. V gave up 2 bases and J gave up 4 bases, with 12 bases separating them. Germline V gene data show CDR1 as SGHRS and CDR2 as YFSETQ. As DNA, the CDR3 is TGCGCCAGCAGCTTCGAGTTTTCGGGCACTGAAGCTTTCTTT. Its translation: CASSFEFSGTEAFF.

The chain has TRBV12-5 and TRBJ1-2; the D is unclear. CDR1 and CDR2 from the germline V gene are LGHNT and FRNRAP. The V end lost 6 bases, the J end lost 2 bases, and 19 bases lay between the germline ends. This CDR3 comprises 16 residues. The CDR3 sequence is CASGWRSQSINYGYTF. As DNA, the CDR3 is TGTGCTAGTGGCTGGCGGAGCCAATCGATCAACTATGGCTACACCTTC.